Sequencing of this TCR beta chain was carried out in a study of blood T cell repertoires in COVID-19. Overall study context: In each case, the material was cDNA or gDNA derived from T cells, B-cell-depleted T cells, or PBMCs.

The repertoire was sequenced with immunoSEQ multiplex PCR; TCRdb's copy has only in-frame clones and lacks some. The table records 53,000 or so clones, roughly 80% of them present only once. Material for sequencing was peripheral blood. This sequence was found in a man in his sixties or seventies with active COVID-19.

In nucleotides, the CDR3 is TGTGCCAGCAGGCCGGACTATCCGGTGTACGAGCAGTACTTC. It specifies CASRPDYPVYEQYF. V gene TRBV27 combines with J gene TRBJ2-7, with a possible D match to TRBD2 (6 bases). Between the trimmed V and J ends, which lost 6 bases and 4 bases, there was a span of 16 bases. Germline V gives CDR1 MNHEY, CDR2 SMNVEV (reference sequence). CDR3 length: 14 amino acids.